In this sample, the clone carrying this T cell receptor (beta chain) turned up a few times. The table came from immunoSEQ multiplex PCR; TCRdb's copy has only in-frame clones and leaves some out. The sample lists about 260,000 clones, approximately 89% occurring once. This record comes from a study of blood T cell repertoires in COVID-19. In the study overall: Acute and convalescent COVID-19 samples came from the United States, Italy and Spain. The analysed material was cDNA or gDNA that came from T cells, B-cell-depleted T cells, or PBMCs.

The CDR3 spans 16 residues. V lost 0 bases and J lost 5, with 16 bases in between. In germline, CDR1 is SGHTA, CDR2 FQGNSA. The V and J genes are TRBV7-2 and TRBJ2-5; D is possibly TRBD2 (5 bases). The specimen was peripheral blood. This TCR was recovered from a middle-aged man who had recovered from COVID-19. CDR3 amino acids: CASSLASGSRGETQYF. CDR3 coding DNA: TGTGCCAGCAGCTTAGCTTCAGGCTCCCGCGGGGAGACCCAGTACTTC.